These 18 T cell receptor beta chains were sequenced from one sample in a study of T-cell memory formation after mild COVID-19. TCRdb used MiXCR to reprocess the 5' RACE reads, holding one entry per CDR3 protein. This table has around 510,000 distinct CDR3 sequences, approximately 21% appearing once. The specimen sequenced was PBMCs or a T cell subset sorted from them (not recorded which). The source is an adult woman who had mild COVID-19 (a few samples of this study predate the infection). Cell type and time point are not known.

Only a few counts were recorded for this clonotype. The chain uses TRBV7-3 and TRBJ2-1; 14 bases fit TRBD2. The CDR3 is made up of 17 amino acids. The germline gives CDR1 SGHTA, CDR2 FQGTGA. V gave up 5 bases and J gave up 4 bases; unmatched junction bases: 7. CDR3: CASSPGLAGGLYNEQFF. The CDR3 coding sequence is TGTGCCAGCAGCCCCGGACTAGCGGGGGGACTATACAATGAGCAGTTCTTC. The full variable domain, its missing parts supplied by reference TRBV7-3 and TRBJ2-1, is GAGVSQTPSNKVTEKGKYVELRCDPISGHTALYWYRQSLGQGPEFLIYFQGTGAADDSGLPNDRFFAVRPEGSVSTLKIQRTERGDSAVYLCASSPGLAGGLYNEQFFGPGTRLTVL.

The chain links TRBV4-1 to TRBJ2-7; 8 bases align to TRBD2. Per the germline V gene, CDR1 is MGHRA and CDR2 is YSYEKL. The CDR3 runs to 16 residues. Trimming at V came to 2 bases and at J to 4 bases, leaving 10 bases not matched to a gene. The CDR3 region is CASSQTSGGLVYEQYF. CDR3 coding DNA: TGCGCCAGCAGCCAAACCTCGGGGGGGTTAGTATACGAGCAGTACTTC.

The chain joins TRBV3-1 to TRBJ2-6; 7 bases are shared with TRBD2. Germline V gene lookup returns CDR1 LGHDT and CDR2 YNNKEL (reference sequence). CDR3 length equals 20 residues. The V segment lost 1 base and the J segment 2 bases; nucleotides outside the gene matches: 14. Written as DNA, the CDR3 is TGTGCCAGCAGCCAAGGGTTGTCGGCGGGAGCGATCACTGGGGCCAACGTCCTGACTTTC. It encodes CASSQGLSAGAITGANVLTF.

This clonotype appeared a few times. V and J are TRBV11-1 and TRBJ2-5; possibly TRBD1 or TRBD2 for D (5 bases each). Germline values: CDR1 SGHAT, CDR2 FQDESV (reference sequence). V gave up 3 bases and J gave up 5 bases, with 19 bases separating them. The CDR3 has 16 amino acids. This CDR3 is CASSLAQGVGGETQYF. The CDR3 nucleotides are TGTGCCAGCAGCTTGGCGCAGGGAGTAGGTGGGGAGACCCAGTACTTC.

The chain links TRBV20-1 to TRBJ1-2; 8 bases map to TRBD1. Germline V gene lookup returns CDR1 DFQATT and CDR2 SNEGSKA (reference sequence). CDR3 size: 13 residues. The J segment lost 9 bases and the V segment lost 1 base, leaving 7 bases of the junction unmatched. The CDR3 coding sequence is TGCAGTGCTAGAGCTTCGCAGGGGGCCAGCTACACCTTC. As protein: CSARASQGASYTF.

This clonotype was seen only once. This chain links TRBV5-1 with TRBJ2-5, with TRBD1 identical over 10 bases. From germline, CDR1 is SGHRS and CDR2 YFSETQ. This CDR3 contains 16 residues. Losses at the gene ends were 7 bases for V and 5 bases for J; bases not matched to a gene: 14. The chain's CDR3 is CASLGTGDAVRETQYF. CDR3 sequence (DNA): TGCGCCAGCTTAGGGACAGGGGATGCGGTTAGGGAGACCCAGTACTTC.

Written as DNA, the CDR3 is TGCGCCAGCAGCCCTGACTACGAGGGACTAGCGGGGGCTTCACCGAACACCGGGGAGCTGTTTTTT. Its translation is CASSPDYEGLAGASPNTGELFF. The V call is TRBV4-3, the J call TRBJ2-2, with 14 bases matching TRBD2. V shed 4 bases, J shed 0 bases, and the junction held 16 bases outside the gene matches. The CDR3 covers 22 residues. Germline CDR1 and CDR2: LGHNA and YSLEER.

The rearrangement joins TRBV5-1 to TRBJ2-6, with 9 bases identical to TRBD1. The germline V gene encodes CDR1 SGHRS and CDR2 YFSETQ. The junction had 14 bases not matched to a gene; V was cut back by 1 base and J by 3 bases. The CDR3 runs 20 residues. The CDR3 loop reads CASSLRLRDRVLVGANVLTF. The CDR3 DNA sequence: TGCGCCAGCAGCTTGCGCTTGAGGGACAGGGTTTTGGTTGGGGCCAACGTCCTGACTTTC. Full variable domain (rest looked up from reference TRBV5-1 and TRBJ2-6): KAGVTQTPRYLIKTRGQQVTLSCSPISGHRSVSWYQQTPGQGLQFLFEYFSETQRNKGNFPGRFSGRQFSNSRSEMNVSTLELGDSALYLCASSLRLRDRVLVGANVLTFGAGSRLTVL.

This clonotype was seen only a few times. The chain joins TRBV20-1 to TRBJ1-6; D might be TRBD1 (5 bases). The V end lost 1 base, the J end lost 7 bases, and 17 bases lay between the germline ends. Germline lookup yields CDR1 DFQATT and CDR2 SNEGSKA (reference sequence). The CDR3 is 16 amino acids. In DNA, the CDR3 is TGCAGTGCTAGAGGGCCTTTGGAGACAGACAATTCACCCCTCCACTTT. Its protein is CSARGPLETDNSPLHF.

Only a few counts were recorded for this clonotype. The chain is built from TRBV4-1 and TRBJ2-7; 7 bases fit TRBD2. Per the germline V gene, CDR1 is MGHRA and CDR2 is YSYEKL. This CDR3 is 15 amino acids long. J was trimmed by 3 bases and V by 1 base; bases with no gene match: 6. CDR3 residues: CASSQGGLAVYEQYF. Written as DNA, the CDR3 is TGCGCCAGCAGCCAAGGGGGCCTAGCGGTCTACGAGCAGTACTTC.

J is TRBJ2-3 and V is TRBV12-3 or TRBV12-4; the D gene is possibly TRBD2 (5 bases). Trimming removed 3 bases at V and 1 base at J, with 8 bases between. This CDR3 comprises 14 residues. The CDR3 loop reads CASSFPGGTDTQYF. DNA of the CDR3: TGTGCCAGCAGTTTCCCCGGGGGCACAGATACGCAGTATTTT.

In its sample, this clonotype was seen a few times. The chain recombines TRBV7-8 with TRBJ2-1; TRBD2 is a possible D gene (5 bases). Trimming removed 4 bases from V and 6 bases from J, with 16 bases in between. The germline V gene has CDR1 SGHVS and CDR2 FQNEAQ. The length of the CDR3 is 15 residues. CDR3 sequence reads: CASSSNWAGINEQFF. Here the CDR3 DNA reads TGTGCCAGCAGCTCGAATTGGGCCGGGATCAATGAGCAGTTCTTC.

The chain uses TRBV7-3 and TRBJ1-2; 7 bases line up with TRBD1. Trimming cost V 0 bases and J 5 bases; bases outside gene matches: 9. This CDR3 is built from 16 residues. In germline, CDR1 is SGHTA, CDR2 FQGTGA. CDR3 nucleotide sequence: TGTGCCAGCAGCTTAACGGGGCCAGGGGGGTCTTATGGCTACACCTTC. As protein: CASSLTGPGGSYGYTF.

This clonotype has just a few counts. The J gene is TRBJ1-5, the V gene TRBV18; no clear D gene. The CDR3 is 18 amino acids. Trimming stripped 4 bases from V and 1 base from J, with 20 bases between. Germline V lookup: CDR1 KGHSH, CDR2 LQKENI. The CDR3: CASSLLRAPGLSNQPQHF. CDR3 DNA: TGTGCCAGCTCACTACTCCGGGCCCCCGGGCTGAGCAATCAGCCCCAGCATTTT.

The genes are TRBV5-1 and TRBJ2-7; D assignment may be TRBD1 or TRBD2 (5 bases each). The length of the CDR3 is 15 residues. Trimming stripped 4 bases from V and 1 base from J, with 15 bases between. Per germline, CDR1 SGHRS and CDR2 YFSETQ. The DNA for the CDR3 is TGCGCCAGCAGCCCCTGGGACCGCCTGTCCTACGAGCAGTACTTC. Translating it yields CASSPWDRLSYEQYF.

This clonotype has more than one count but fewer than ten. CDR3 in DNA: TGTGCCAGCAGCCAATGGGGAAGCACAGATACGCAGTATTTT. Translating it yields CASSQWGSTDTQYF. This rearrangement joins TRBV3-1 to TRBJ2-3; D is unclear. Trimming removed 2 bases from V and 0 bases from J, with 6 bases in between. Germline lookup yields CDR1 LGHDT and CDR2 YNNKEL (reference sequence). The CDR3 totals 14 residues.

V and J are TRBV7-2 and TRBJ2-5; D perhaps matches TRBD1 (6 bases). Germline loops: CDR1 SGHTA, CDR2 FQGNSA. The CDR3 runs to 14 residues. Trimming pared 2 bases from V and 5 bases from J, leaving 12 bases between. As DNA, the CDR3 is TGTGCCAGCAGCTTACACGCAGGGGCGGAGACCCAGTACTTC. Translated: CASSLHAGAETQYF.

This chain joins TRBV7-9 and TRBJ2-3; 13 nucleotides agree with TRBD2. Per the germline V gene, CDR1 is SEHNR and CDR2 is FQNEAQ (reference sequence). The CDR3 length is 16 residues. Unmatched junction bases numbered 6, after V lost 5 bases and J lost 4 bases. This CDR3 reads CASSKGLAGDADTQYF. CDR3 nucleotides: TGTGCCAGCAGCAAAGGACTAGCGGGAGATGCAGATACGCAGTATTTT.